The clone carrying this T cell receptor (beta chain) was observed many times. TCRdb reprocessed the 5' RACE reads via MiXCR and lists one record per CDR3 protein. The sample contains tens of thousands of distinct CDR3 sequences, over 7% of which appear only once. This CDR3 has 14 amino acids. The germline CDR1 and CDR2 sequences are KGHSH and LQKENI. The V gene end was trimmed by 3 bases and the J gene end by 0 bases; junction bases not matched to a gene: 2. The sample is drawn from a study of early T cells in non-severe SARS-CoV-2 infection. The sample comprised whole blood. The rearrangement uses TRBV18 and TRBJ2-7; the match to TRBD1 covers 7 bases. The sequence came from an adult who was a healthcare worker with PCR-confirmed SARS-CoV-2 infection or an uninfected control (not recorded which). This chain's CDR3 is CASSPAGGSYEQYF. In DNA form, the CDR3 reads TGTGCCAGCTCACCGGCAGGGGGCTCCTACGAGCAGTACTTC.